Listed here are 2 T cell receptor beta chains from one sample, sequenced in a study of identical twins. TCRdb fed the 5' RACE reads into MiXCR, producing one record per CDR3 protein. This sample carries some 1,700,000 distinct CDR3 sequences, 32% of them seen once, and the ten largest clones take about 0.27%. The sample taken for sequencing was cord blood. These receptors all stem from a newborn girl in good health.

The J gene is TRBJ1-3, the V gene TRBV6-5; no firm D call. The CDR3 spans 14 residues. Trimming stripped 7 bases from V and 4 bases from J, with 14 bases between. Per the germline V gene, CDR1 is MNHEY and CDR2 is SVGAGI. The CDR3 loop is CASTPGHQGNTIYF. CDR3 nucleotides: TGTGCCAGCACCCCCGGGCACCAGGGAAACACCATATATTTT.

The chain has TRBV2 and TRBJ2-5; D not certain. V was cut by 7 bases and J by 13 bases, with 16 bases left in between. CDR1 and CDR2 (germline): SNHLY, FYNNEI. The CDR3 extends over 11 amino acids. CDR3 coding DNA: TGTGCCAGCAAGATCCAAAATGAGCGGTACTTC. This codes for CASKIQNERYF.